This T cell receptor beta chain was identified in a study of CD8 T cells in Susac syndrome (dated by TCRdb to the late 2010s). Describing the broader study: Repertoire sequencing was used to test whether CD8+ T cell activation and differentiation in Susac syndrome was antigen driven. Results the study describes overall, beyond this receptor: The TCR sequencing and HLA analysis was acknowledged to have included a relatively small number of individuals.

Turning to this clonotype: The antigen it binds to is not known. Base-call qualities are not available, and no considerably larger clone is one nucleotide away.

Peripheral blood CD8+ and CD4+ T cells from healthy donors, Susac syndrome patients and multiple sclerosis patients were profiled by high-throughput TCR beta sequencing. The multiple sclerosis controls were treatment-naive patients who had stable or active relapsing-remitting disease and met the revised McDonald criteria. Bulk CD8+ and CD4+ T cells were purified by magnetic negative isolation, whereas CD8+ TEMRA cells were enriched by FACS. Blood was drawn into EDTA tubes, processed within 24 hours, and PBMCs were isolated by density gradient centrifugation. PBMCs intended for TCR sequencing were cryopreserved in liquid nitrogen and thawed later in a water bath at 37 degrees C. Purity of sorted or isolated CD4+, CD8+ and CD8+ TEMRA cells was at least 90%. RNA was extracted using the RNeasy kit, and 0.5 to 1 microgram was reverse transcribed with random hexamers. The immunoSEQ multiplex PCR assay, which covers 54 Vbeta and 13 Jbeta segments, was used to amplify TCR beta CDR3 regions. Bias from PCR amplification was corrected by using a synthetic template baseline for primer optimization and for computational correction. In the paper's pipeline: Reads were assigned to V, D and J genes according to IMGT and analyzed in immunoSEQ Analyzer, with only productive sequences retained. Clonality was computed as one minus Shannon entropy normalized by log2 of the number of productive unique sequences. For each patient and control, public and private clones were evaluated within the 100 most prevalent clones. Susac-specific clones were defined as absent from healthy and MS cohorts, about 1,100 published viral clones and other ImmuneACCESS disease sequences. TCRdb applied fastp at Q25 and MiXCR to the public reads, then kept only in-frame beta chains. When rows share a CDR3 protein, they turn into one entry using the most common DNA and genes. TCRdb assigned the V and J calls; the authors' analysis was not used. This sample has 120,000 or so distinct CDR3 sequences in its table, and roughly 94% of those were observed once. Over 0.1% of the sample is held by the ten biggest clonotypes.

The receptor's source is a human donor with multiple sclerosis. Sequencing input: CD4+ T cells from PBMCs.

The CDR3 region reads CASSQGTSVTDTQYF. The sequenced DNA is TGCGCCAGCAGCCAAGGGACTAGCGTCACAGATACGCAGTATTTT. Recombination joined TRBV4-1 with TRBJ2-3, with 9 bases matching TRBD2. Unmatched junction bases come to 1, with V trimmed by 1 base and J by 2 bases. Inclusive of the bounding cysteine and phenylalanine, the CDR3 is 15 residues long. Solely the CDR3 DNA is kept, with 45 bases framed from the first base. CDR1 and CDR2 are read off the germline V gene as MGHRA and YSYEKL.